A single T cell receptor (beta chain) is shown here with its context. This entry is derived from a study of blood T cells in healthy people across ages. The second PCR ran about 6 to 11 cycles with a sample-barcoded 5' primer and J-beta primers. TCRdb itself ran the 5' RACE reads through MiXCR, one entry per CDR3 protein. The data contain roughly 800,000 distinct CDR3 sequences, roughly 64% of them singletons. The V gene's germline CDR1 is GTSNPN and CDR2 SVGIG (reference sequence). The V and J ends lost 3 bases and 5 bases, in that order; junction bases with no gene match: 7. The CDR3 sequence is 16 residues long.

The receptor was derived from a man aged 30 to 39 in good health. Sequences were obtained from blood. This chain connects TRBV30 to TRBJ2-3, with 14 bases lining up with TRBD2. The CDR3 bases are TGTGCCTGGAGCTCCGGACTAGCGGGAGGCGGAGATACGCAGTATTTT. The encoded protein is CAWSSGLAGGGDTQYF.